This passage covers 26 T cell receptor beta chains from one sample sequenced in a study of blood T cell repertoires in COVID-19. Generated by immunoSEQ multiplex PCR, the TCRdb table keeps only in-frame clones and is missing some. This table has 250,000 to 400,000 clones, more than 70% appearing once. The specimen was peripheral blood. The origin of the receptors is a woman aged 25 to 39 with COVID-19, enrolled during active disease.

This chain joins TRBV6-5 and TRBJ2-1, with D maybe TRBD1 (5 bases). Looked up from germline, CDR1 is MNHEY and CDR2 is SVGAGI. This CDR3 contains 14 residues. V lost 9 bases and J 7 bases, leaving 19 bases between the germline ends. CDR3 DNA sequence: TGTGCCAGTCTTAAGGGTCAGGGTTGGAATGAGCAGTTCTTC. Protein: CASLKGQGWNEQFF.

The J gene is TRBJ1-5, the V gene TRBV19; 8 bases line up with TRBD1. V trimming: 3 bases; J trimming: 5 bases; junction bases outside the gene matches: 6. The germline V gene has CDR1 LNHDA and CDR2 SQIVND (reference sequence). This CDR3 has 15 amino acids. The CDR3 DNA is TGTGCCAGTAGTATCAACAGGGGGGGTGATCAGCCCCAGCATTTT. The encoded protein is CASSINRGGDQPQHF.

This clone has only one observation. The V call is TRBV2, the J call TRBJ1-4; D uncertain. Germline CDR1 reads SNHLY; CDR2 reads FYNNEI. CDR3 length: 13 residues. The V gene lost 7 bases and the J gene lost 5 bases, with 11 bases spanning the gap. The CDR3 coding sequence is TGTGCCAGCAACTCCAACCCCAATGAAAAACTGTTTTTT. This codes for CASNSNPNEKLFF.

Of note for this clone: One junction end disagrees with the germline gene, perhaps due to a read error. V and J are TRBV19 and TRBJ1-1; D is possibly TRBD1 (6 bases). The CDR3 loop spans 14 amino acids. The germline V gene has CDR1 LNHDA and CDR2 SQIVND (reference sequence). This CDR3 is CASRIDPRGAEAFF. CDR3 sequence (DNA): TGTGCCAGTAGAATCGACCCCAGGGGCGCTGAAGCTTTTTTT. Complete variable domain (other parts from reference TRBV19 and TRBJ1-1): DGGITQSPKYLFRKEGQNVTLSCEQNLNHDAMYWYRQDPGQGLRLIYYSQIVNDFQKGDIAEGYSVSREKKESFPLTVTSAQKNPTAFYLCASRIDPRGAEAFFGQGTRLTVV.

The CDR3 sequence is CASSRMRDRAIGEQYF. CDR3 in DNA: TGTGCCAGCAGCCGAATGAGGGACAGGGCAATCGGCGAGCAGTACTTC. The chain combines TRBV6-2 or TRBV6-3 with TRBJ2-7; 9 bases match TRBD1. The CDR3 consists of 16 residues. In germline, CDR1 is MNHEY, CDR2 SVGEGT. With 6 bases clipped from V and 6 bases from J, the junction kept 15 bases outside the gene matches.

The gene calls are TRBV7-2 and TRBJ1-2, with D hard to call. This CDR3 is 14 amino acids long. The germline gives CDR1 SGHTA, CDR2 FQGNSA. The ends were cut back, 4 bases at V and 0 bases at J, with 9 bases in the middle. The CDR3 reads CASSSYQTNYGYTF. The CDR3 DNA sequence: TGTGCCAGCAGCTCGTACCAGACTAACTATGGCTACACCTTC.

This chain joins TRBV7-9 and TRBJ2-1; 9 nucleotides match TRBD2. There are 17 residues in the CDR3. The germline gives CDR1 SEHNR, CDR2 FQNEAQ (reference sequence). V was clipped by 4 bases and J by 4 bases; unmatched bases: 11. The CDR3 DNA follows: TGTGCCAGCAGCTCTAATCGGCGGGGGGGCTTTTACAATGAGCAGTTCTTC. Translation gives CASSSNRRGGFYNEQFF.

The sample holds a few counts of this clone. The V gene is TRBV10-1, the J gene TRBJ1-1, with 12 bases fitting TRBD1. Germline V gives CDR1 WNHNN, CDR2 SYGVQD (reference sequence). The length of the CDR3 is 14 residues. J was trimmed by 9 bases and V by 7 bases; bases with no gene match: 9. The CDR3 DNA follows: TGCGCCAGCACTCCGGGACAGGGGGCGAGTCAAGCTTTCTTT. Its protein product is CASTPGQGASQAFF.

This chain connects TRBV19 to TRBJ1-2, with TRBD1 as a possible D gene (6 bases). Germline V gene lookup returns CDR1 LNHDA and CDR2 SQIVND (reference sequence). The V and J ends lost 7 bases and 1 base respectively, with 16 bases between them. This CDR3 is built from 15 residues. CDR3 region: CASTSPGHVNYGYTF. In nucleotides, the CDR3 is TGTGCCAGTACCTCACCGGGACACGTTAACTATGGCTACACCTTC.

Here the CDR3 reads CASKLGAGGTDTQYF. CDR3 DNA: TGTGCCAGCAAGCTTGGGGCGGGGGGGACAGATACGCAGTATTTT. The chain recombines TRBV7-6 with TRBJ2-3; TRBD2 agrees at 9 bases. CDR3 length: 15 residues. Germline loops: CDR1 SGHVS, CDR2 FNYEAQ. V gave up 7 bases and J gave up 3 bases; unmatched junction bases: 8.

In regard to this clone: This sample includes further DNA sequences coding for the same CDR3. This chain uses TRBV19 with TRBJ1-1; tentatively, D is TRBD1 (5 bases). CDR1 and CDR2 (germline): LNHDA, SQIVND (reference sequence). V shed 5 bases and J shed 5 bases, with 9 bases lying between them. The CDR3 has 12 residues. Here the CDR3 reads CASSPGGTEAFF. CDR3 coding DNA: TGTGCCAGTAGTCCGGGGGGAACTGAAGCTTTCTTT.

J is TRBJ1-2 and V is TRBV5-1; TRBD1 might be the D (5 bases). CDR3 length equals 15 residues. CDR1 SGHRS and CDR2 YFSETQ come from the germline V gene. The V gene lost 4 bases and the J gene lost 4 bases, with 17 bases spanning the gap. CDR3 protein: CASSPDGGFSYGYTF. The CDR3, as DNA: TGCGCCAGCAGCCCGGACGGGGGTTTTAGCTATGGCTACACCTTC.

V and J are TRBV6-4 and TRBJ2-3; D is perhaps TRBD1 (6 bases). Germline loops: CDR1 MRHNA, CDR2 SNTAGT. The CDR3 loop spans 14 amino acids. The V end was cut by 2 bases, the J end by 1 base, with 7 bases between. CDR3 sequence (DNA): TGTGCCAGCAGTGACAAGGGGGGCACAGATACGCAGTATTTT. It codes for CASSDKGGTDTQYF.

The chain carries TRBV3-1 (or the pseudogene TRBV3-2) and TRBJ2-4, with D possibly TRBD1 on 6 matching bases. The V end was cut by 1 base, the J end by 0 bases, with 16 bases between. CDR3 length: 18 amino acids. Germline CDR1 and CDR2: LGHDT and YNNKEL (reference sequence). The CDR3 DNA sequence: TGTGCCAGCAGCCAAGTCCCCTGGACAGACCTAGCCAAAAACATTCAGTACTTC. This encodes CASSQVPWTDLAKNIQYF.

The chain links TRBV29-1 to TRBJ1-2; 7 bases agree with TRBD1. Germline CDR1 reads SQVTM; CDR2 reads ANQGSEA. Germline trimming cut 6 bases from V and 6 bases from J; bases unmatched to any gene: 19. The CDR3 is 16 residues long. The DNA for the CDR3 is TGCAGCGTGCCAATCCGGGACAGAACGGCCGGCGATGGCTACACCTTC. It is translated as CSVPIRDRTAGDGYTF.

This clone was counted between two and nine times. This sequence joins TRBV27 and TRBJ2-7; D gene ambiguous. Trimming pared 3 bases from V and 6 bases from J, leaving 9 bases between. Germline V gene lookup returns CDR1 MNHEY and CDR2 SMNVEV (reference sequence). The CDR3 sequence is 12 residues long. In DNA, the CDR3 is TGTGCCAGCAGTTTCATAGCCGGCGAGCAGTACTTC. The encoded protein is CASSFIAGEQYF.

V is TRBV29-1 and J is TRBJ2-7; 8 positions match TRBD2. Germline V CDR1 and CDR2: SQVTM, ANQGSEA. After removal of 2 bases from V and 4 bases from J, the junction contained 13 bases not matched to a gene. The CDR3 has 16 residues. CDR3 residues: CSVECPGGISKYEQYV. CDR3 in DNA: TGCAGCGTTGAATGCCCGGGGGGGATCTCCAAATACGAGCAGTACGTC.

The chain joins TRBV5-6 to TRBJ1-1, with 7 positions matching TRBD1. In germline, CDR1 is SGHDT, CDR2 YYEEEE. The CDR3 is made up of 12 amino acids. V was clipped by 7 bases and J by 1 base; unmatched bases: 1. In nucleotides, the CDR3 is TGTGCCAGCGGGACAGCGAACACTGAAGCTTTCTTT. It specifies CASGTANTEAFF. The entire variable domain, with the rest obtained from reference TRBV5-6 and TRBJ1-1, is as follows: DAGVTQSPTHLIKTRGQQVTLRCSPKSGHDTVSWYQQALGQGPQFIFQYYEEEERQRGNFPDRFSGHQFPNYSSELNVNALLLGDSALYLCASGTANTEAFFGQGTRLTVV.

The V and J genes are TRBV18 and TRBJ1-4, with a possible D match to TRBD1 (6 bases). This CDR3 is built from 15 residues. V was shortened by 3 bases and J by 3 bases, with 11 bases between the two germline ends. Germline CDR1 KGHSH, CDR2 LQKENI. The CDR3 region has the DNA TGTGCCAGCTCACCTAATGGGGGCCCTAATGAAAAACTGTTTTTT. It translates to CASSPNGGPNEKLFF. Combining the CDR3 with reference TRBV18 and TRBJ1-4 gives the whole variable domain NAGVMQNPRHLVRRRGQEARLRCSPMKGHSHVYWYRQLPEEGLKFMVYLQKENIIDESGMPKERFSAEFPKEGPSILRIQQVVRGDSAAYFCASSPNGGPNEKLFFGSGTQLSVL.

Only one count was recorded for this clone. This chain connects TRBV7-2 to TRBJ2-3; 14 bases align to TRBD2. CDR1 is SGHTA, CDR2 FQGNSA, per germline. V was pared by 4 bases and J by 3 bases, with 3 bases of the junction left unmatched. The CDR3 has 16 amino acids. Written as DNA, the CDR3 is TGTGCCAGCAGCTCCCGGACTAGCGGGGGGACAGATACGCAGTATTTT. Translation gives CASSSRTSGGTDTQYF.

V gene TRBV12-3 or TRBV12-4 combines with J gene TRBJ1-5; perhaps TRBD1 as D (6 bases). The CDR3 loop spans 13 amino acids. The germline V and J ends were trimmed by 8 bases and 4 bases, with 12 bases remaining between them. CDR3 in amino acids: CASGGGGNQPQHF. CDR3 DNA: TGTGCCAGCGGGGGCGGCGGGAATCAGCCCCAGCATTTT.

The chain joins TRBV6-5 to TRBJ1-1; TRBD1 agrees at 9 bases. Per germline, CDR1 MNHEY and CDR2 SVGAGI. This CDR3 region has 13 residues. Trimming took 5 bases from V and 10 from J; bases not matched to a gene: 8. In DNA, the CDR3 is TGTGCCAGCAGTCCCCGGGACAGGGATACAGCTTTCTTT. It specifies CASSPRDRDTAFF.

The CDR3 reads CASRRPPEEQYF. The DNA for the CDR3 is TGTGCCAGCAGAAGACCGCCGGAGGAGCAGTACTTC. The chain employs TRBV2 and TRBJ2-7; no clear D gene. Trimming shortened V by 6 bases and J by 7 bases, and 13 bases separated the two germline ends. The length of the CDR3 is 12 residues. The germline CDR1 and CDR2 sequences are SNHLY and FYNNEI.

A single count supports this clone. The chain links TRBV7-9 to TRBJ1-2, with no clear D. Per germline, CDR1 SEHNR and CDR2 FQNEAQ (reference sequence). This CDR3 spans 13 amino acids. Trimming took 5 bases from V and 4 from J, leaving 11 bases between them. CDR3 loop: CASSRGFGYGYTF. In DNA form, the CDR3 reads TGTGCCAGCAGCCGGGGTTTCGGCTATGGCTACACCTTC.

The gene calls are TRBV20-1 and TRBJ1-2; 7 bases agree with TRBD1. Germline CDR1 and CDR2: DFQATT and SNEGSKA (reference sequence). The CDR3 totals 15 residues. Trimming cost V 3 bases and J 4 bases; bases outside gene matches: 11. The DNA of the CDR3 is TGCAGTGCTAGTACAACGGGACAGATCTCCTATGGCTACACCTTC. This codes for CSASTTGQISYGYTF.

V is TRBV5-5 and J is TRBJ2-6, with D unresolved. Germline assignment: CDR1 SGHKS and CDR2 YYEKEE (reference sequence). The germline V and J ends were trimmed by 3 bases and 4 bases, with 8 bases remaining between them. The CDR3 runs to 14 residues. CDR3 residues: CASSSQAGANVLTF. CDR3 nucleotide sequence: TGTGCCAGCAGCTCCCAGGCAGGGGCCAACGTCCTGACTTTC.